Listed here is a single T cell receptor beta chain. What it binds is unknown. The study ran its PCR with 60 Vbeta and 13 Jbeta primers. Repertoires were generated with immunoSEQ multiplex PCR, while TCRdb's copy carries only in-frame clones and drops some. Of under 200,000 clones in the sample, 65% to 85% were seen once. With 10 bases clipped from V and 7 bases from J, the junction kept 5 bases outside the gene matches. CDR1 and CDR2 from the germline V gene are MNHNY and SVGAGI (reference sequence). The CDR3 totals 13 residues. The sample belongs to a study of cytomegalovirus exposure and HLA in healthy donors. On the study more broadly: Early release data held 75 million to 100 million unique TCRs from HLA-typed donors. General study points: A likely sequencing artifact accounted for one observed cluster of highly shared sequence variants.

The chain carries TRBV6-6 and TRBJ2-1, with 12 bases aligning to TRBD1. The sequenced sample consisted of PBMCs. The sequence was obtained from a man aged 55 to 70 in good health and CMV-seronegative. CDR3 coding DNA: TGTGCCAACCGGGACAGGGGGCTTAATGAGCAGTTCTTC. This sequence encodes CANRDRGLNEQFF.